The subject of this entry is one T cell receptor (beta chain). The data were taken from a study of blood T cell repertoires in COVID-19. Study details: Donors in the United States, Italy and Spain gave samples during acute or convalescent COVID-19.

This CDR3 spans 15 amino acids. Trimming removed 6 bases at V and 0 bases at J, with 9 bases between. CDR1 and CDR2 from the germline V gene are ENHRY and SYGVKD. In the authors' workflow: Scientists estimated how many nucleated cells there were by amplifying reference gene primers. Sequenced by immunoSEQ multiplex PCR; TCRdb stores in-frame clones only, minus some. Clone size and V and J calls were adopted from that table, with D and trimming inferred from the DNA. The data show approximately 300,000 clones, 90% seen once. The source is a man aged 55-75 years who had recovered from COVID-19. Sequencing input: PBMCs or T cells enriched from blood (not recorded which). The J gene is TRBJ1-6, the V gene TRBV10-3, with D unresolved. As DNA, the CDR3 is TGTGCCATCAGGGAGACGAGCTCCTATAATTCACCCCTCCACTTT. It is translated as CAIRETSSYNSPLHF.